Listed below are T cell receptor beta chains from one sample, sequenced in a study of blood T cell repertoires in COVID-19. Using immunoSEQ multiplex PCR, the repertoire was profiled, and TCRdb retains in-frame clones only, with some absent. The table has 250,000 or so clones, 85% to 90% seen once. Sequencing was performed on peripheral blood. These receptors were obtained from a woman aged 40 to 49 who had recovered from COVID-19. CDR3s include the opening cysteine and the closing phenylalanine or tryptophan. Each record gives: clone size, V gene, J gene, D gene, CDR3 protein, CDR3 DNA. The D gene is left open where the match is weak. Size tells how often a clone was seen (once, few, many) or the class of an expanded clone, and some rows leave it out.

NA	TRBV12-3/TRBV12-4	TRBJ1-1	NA	CASSLRQRTEAFF	TGTGCCAGCAGCTTAAGACAGAGAACTGAAGCTTTCTTT
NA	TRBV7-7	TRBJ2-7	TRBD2	CASSSWPRGGAYEQYF	TGTGCCAGCAGCTCCTGGCCCCGCGGGGGGGCCTACGAGCAGTACTTC
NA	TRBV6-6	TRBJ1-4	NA	CASSLGGDRSEKLFF	TGTGCCAGCAGTCTAGGGGGTGATCGGTCTGAAAAACTGTTTTTT
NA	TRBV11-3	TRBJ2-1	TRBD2	CASSLVAGDYNEQFF	TGTGCCAGCAGCTTAGTAGCGGGAGACTACAATGAGCAGTTCTTC
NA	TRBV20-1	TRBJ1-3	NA	CSASTGLGSSGNTIYF	TGCAGTGCTAGTACAGGGTTGGGCAGCTCTGGAAACACCATATATTTT
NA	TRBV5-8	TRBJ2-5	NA	CASILTGLETQYF	TGTGCCAGCATTCTGACGGGGTTGGAGACCCAGTACTTC
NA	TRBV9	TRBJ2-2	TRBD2	CASSPGGWYTGELFF	TGTGCCAGCAGCCCGGGGGGGTGGTACACCGGGGAGCTGTTTTTT
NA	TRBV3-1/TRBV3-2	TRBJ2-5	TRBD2	CASSPGTRYLETQYF	TGTGCCAGCAGCCCCGGGACTAGATATTTAGAGACCCAGTACTTC
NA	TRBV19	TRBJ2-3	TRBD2	CASSTPLGLAGARDTQYF	TGTGCCAGTAGTACTCCCTTGGGGCTAGCGGGAGCGCGGGATACGCAGTATTTT
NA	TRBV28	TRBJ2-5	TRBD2	CASSLSGGQETQYF	TGTGCCAGCAGTCTAAGCGGGGGCCAAGAGACCCAGTACTTC
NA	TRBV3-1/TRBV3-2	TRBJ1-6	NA	CASSQVGDSPLHF	TGTGCCAGCAGCCAAGTAGGGGATTCACCCCTCCACTTT
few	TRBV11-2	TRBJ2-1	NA	CASGDNEQFF	TGTGCCAGCGGAGACAATGAGCAGTTCTTC
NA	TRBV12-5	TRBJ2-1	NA	CAFSGYNEQFF	TGTGCTTTTTCAGGCTACAATGAGCAGTTCTTC
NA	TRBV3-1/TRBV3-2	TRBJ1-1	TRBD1	CASSPTAGGNTEAFF	TGTGCCAGCAGCCCTACGGCAGGGGGCAACACTGAAGCTTTCTTT
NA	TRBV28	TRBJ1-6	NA	CASSPGQPTYSPLHF	TGTGCCAGCAGTCCCGGACAGCCCACGTATTCACCCCTCCACTTT
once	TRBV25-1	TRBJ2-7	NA	CASSTQGHEQYF	TGTGCCAGCAGTACTCAGGGCCACGAGCAGTACTTC
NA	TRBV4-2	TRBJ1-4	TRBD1	CASSQETDRGNEKLFF	TGTGCCAGCAGCCAAGAAACGGACAGGGGAAATGAAAAACTGTTTTTT
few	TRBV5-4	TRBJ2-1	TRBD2	CASSSSGTSGSLLFF	TGTGCCAGCAGCTCTTCCGGGACTAGCGGGAGCCTTCTGTTCTTC
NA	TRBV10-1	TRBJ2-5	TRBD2	CASSETGTSETQYF	TGCGCCAGCAGTGAAACCGGGACTAGTGAGACCCAGTACTTC
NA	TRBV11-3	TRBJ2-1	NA	CASSFSATNYNEQFF	TGTGCCAGCAGCTTCAGCGCTACCAACTACAATGAGCAGTTCTTC
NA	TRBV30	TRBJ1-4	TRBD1	CAWDRQGGEKLFF	TGTGCCTGGGATAGACAGGGCGGGGAAAAACTGTTTTTT
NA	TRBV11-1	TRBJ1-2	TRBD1	CASSRGQSNYGYTF	TGTGCCAGCAGCCGGGGACAGTCTAACTATGGCTACACCTTC
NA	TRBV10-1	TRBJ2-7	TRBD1	CASSEGQGAYEQYF	TGCGCCAGCAGTGAGGGACAGGGTGCCTACGAGCAGTACTTC
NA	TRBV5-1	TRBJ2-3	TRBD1	CASSLWGQTVQDTQYF	TGCGCCAGCAGCTTGTGGGGACAGACGGTTCAAGATACGCAGTATTTT
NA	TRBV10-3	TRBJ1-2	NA	CAISGHDKNYGYTF	TGTGCCATCAGTGGACATGACAAAAACTATGGCTACACCTTC
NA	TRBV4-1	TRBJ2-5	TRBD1	CASRKQGSGETQYF	TGCGCCAGCAGAAAACAGGGGTCGGGAGAGACCCAGTACTTC
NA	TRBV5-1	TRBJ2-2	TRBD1	CASSTGGDTGELFF	TGCGCCAGCAGTACAGGGGGTGACACCGGGGAGCTGTTTTTT
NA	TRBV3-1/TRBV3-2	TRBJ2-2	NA	CASSQGLIGELFF	TGTGCCAGCAGCCAAGGACTAATCGGGGAGCTGTTTTTT
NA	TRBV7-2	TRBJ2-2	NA	CASSPHMGGIGELFF	TGTGCCAGCAGCCCACATATGGGGGGAATCGGGGAGCTGTTTTTT
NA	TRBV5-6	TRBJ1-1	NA	CASVPTGTPNTEAFF	TGTGCCAGCGTCCCTACCGGGACACCGAACACTGAAGCTTTCTTT
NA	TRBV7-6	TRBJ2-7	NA	CASSLHRGEGYEQYF	TGTGCCAGCAGTCTACACAGGGGGGAGGGCTACGAGCAGTACTTC
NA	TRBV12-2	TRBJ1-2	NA	CASRLARARNSYGYTF	TGTGCAAGTCGCTTAGCGAGGGCCAGAAACTCCTATGGCTACACCTTC
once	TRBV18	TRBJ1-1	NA	CASSPRTASKGMGTEAFF	TGTGCCAGCTCACCTAGGACAGCCTCAAAGGGGATGGGCACTGAAGCTTTCTTT
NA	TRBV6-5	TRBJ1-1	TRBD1	CASSYFGTGVSEAFF	TGTGCCAGCAGTTACTTCGGGACAGGGGTTTCTGAAGCTTTCTTT
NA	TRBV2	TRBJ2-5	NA	CASSRTRQETQYF	TGTGCCAGCAGTCGGACACGACAAGAGACCCAGTACTTC
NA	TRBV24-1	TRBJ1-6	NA	CATIEDGGISVHF	TGTGCCACCATCGAGGACGGAGGCATATCGGTCCACTTT
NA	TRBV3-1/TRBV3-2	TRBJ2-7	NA	CASSQDIRTPIASRHNYEQYF	TGTGCCAGCAGCCAAGATATTCGGACACCTATCGCGAGCCGGCACAACTACGAGCAGTACTTC
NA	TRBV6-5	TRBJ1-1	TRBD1	CASRGSGGTEAFF	TGTGCCAGCAGAGGCTCAGGGGGCACTGAAGCTTTCTTT
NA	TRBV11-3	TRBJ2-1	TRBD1	CASSLGTGGQQFF	TGTGCCAGCAGCTTAGGGACAGGGGGCCAGCAGTTCTTC
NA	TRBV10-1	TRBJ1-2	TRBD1	CASSRQGSYGYTF	TGCGCCAGCAGCCGACAGGGTTCCTATGGCTACACCTTC
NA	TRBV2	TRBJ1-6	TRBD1	CASRVGQGNYSPLHF	TGTGCCAGCAGGGTAGGACAGGGGAATTATTCACCCCTCCACTTT
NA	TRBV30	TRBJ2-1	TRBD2	CAWSVGASGAYNEQFF	TGTGCCTGGAGTGTAGGGGCTAGCGGAGCTTACAATGAGCAGTTCTTC
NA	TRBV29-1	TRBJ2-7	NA	CSVLLRRAGMDEQYF	TGCAGCGTTCTTCTGCGGCGAGCGGGTATGGACGAGCAGTACTTC
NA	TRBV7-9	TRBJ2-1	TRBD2	CASSLRILAGEYNEQFF	TGTGCCAGCAGCTTACGGATACTAGCGGGAGAGTACAATGAGCAGTTCTTC
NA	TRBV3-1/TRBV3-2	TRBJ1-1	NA	CASSSPGANTEAFF	TGTGCCAGCAGCTCACCGGGAGCCAACACTGAAGCTTTCTTT
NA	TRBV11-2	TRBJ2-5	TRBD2	CASSFNLAGEETQYF	TGTGCCAGCAGCTTTAACCTAGCGGGGGAAGAGACCCAGTACTTC
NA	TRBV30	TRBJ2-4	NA	CAWSVHSGSKNIQYF	TGTGCCTGGAGTGTACACTCCGGGTCCAAAAACATTCAGTACTTC
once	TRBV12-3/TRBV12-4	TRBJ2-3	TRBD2	CAGSYSGTDTQYF	TGTGCCGGCAGTTATAGCGGGACGGATACGCAGTATTTT
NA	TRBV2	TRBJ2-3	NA	CVGGLTDTQYF	TGTGTTGGGGGCCTCACAGATACGCAGTATTTT
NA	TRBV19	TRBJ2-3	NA	CASMRRGLADTQYF	TGTGCCAGTATGAGGAGGGGTTTGGCAGATACGCAGTATTTT
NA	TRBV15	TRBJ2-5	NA	CATSRRGSGETQYF	TGTGCCACCAGCAGACGCGGGTCCGGAGAGACCCAGTACTTC
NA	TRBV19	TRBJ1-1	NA	CASSIGQGNTEAFF	TGTGCCAGTAGTATAGGCCAGGGAAACACTGAAGCTTTCTTT
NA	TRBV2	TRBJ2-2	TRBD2	CASRGLAGGTGELFF	TGTGCCAGCAGAGGACTAGCGGGAGGAACCGGGGAGCTGTTTTTT
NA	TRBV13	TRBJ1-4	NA	CASRSRDTSTNEKLFF	TGTGCCAGCAGATCCCGGGACACTTCAACTAATGAAAAACTGTTTTTT
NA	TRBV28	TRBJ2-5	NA	CASSFRTTPRTQYF	TGTGCCAGCAGTTTTCGGACTACCCCCCGGACCCAGTACTTC
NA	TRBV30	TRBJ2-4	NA	CAWSISDIAKNIQYF	TGTGCCTGGAGCATTAGCGACATAGCCAAAAACATTCAGTACTTC
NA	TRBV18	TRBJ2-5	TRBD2	CASSLKTSSETQYF	TGTGCCAGCTCACTCAAGACTAGCTCGGAGACCCAGTACTTC
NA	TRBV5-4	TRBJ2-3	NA	CASYRDQADTQYF	TGTGCCAGTTACAGGGATCAGGCAGATACGCAGTATTTT
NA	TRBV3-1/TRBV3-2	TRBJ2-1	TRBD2	CASSQERLAGSNEQFF	TGTGCCAGCAGCCAAGAGAGATTAGCGGGGAGCAATGAGCAGTTCTTC